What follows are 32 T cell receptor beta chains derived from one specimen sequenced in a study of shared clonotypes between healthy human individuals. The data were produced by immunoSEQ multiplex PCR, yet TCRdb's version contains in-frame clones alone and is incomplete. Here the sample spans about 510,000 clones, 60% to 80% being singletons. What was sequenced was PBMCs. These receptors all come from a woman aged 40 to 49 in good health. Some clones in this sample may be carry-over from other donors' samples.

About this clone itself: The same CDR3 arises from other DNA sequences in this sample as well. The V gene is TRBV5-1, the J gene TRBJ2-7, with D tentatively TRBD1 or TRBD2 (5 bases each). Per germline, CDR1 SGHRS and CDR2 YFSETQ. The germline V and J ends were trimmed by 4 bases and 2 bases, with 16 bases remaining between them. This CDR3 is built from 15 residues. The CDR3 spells CASSPGPRGPYEQYF. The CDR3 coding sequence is TGCGCCAGCAGCCCTGGTCCTCGGGGACCCTACGAGCAGTACTTC.

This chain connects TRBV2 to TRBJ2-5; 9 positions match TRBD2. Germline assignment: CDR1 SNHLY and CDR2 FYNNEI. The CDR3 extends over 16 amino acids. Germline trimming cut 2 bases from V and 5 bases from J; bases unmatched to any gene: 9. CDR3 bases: TGTGCCAGCAGTGAATGGAGGACTAGCGTTGGGGAGACCCAGTACTTC. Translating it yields CASSEWRTSVGETQYF.

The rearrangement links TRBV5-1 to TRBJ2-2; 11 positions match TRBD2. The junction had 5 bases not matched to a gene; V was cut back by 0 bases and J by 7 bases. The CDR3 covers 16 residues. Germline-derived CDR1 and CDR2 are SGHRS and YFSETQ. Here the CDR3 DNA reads TGCGCCAGCAGCTTGGTGGGGACTAGCGGACGCGGGGAGCTGTTTTTT. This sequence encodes CASSLVGTSGRGELFF. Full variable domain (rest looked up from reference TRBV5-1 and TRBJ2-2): KAGVTQTPRYLIKTRGQQVTLSCSPISGHRSVSWYQQTPGQGLQFLFEYFSETQRNKGNFPGRFSGRQFSNSRSEMNVSTLELGDSALYLCASSLVGTSGRGELFFGEGSRLTVL.

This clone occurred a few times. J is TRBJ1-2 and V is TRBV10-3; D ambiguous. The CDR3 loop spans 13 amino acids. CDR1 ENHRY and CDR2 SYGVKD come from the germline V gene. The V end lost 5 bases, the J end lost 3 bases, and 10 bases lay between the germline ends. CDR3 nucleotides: TGTGCCATCAGTATGGACCGCGACTATGGCTACACCTTC. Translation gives CAISMDRDYGYTF.

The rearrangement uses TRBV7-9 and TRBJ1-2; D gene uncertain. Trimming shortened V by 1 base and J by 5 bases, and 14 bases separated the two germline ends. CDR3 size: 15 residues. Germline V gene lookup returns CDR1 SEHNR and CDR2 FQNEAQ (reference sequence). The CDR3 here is CASSLGGSGLYGYTF. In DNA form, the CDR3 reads TGTGCCAGCAGCTTAGGAGGCAGCGGATTATATGGCTACACCTTC.

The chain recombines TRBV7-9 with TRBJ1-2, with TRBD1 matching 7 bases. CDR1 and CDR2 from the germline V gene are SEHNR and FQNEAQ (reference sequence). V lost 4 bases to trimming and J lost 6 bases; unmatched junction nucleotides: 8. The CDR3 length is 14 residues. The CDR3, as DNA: TGTGCCAGCAGCTCCCGACAGGGAGTCGATGGCTACACCTTC. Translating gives CASSSRQGVDGYTF.

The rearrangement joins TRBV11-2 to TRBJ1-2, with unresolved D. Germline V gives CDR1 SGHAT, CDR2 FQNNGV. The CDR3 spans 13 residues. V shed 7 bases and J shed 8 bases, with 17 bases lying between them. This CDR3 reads CASTDRGLGGYTF. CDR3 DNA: TGTGCCAGCACCGACCGAGGTCTAGGGGGCTACACCTTC.

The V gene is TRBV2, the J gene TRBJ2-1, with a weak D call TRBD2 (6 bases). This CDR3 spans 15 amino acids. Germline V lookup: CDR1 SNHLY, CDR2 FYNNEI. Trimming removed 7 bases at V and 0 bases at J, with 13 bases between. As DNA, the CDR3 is TGTGCCAGCACTTCGTTAGCGGTCTCCTACAATGAGCAGTTCTTC. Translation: CASTSLAVSYNEQFF.

The CDR3 spells CAWSGPYGYTF. For the CDR3, the DNA is TGTGCCTGGAGTGGGCCCTATGGCTACACCTTC. V is TRBV30 and J is TRBJ1-2; D is unclear. The CDR3 runs to 11 residues. Trimming left V 1 base short and J 4 bases short, with 4 bases between. The germline V gene has CDR1 GTSNPN and CDR2 SVGIG (reference sequence).

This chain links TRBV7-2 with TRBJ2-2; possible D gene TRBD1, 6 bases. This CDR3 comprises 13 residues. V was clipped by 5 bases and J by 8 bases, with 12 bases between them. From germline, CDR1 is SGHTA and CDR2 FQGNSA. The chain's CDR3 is CASSPRGSGELFF. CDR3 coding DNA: TGTGCCAGCAGCCCCAGGGGTTCTGGGGAGCTGTTTTTT.

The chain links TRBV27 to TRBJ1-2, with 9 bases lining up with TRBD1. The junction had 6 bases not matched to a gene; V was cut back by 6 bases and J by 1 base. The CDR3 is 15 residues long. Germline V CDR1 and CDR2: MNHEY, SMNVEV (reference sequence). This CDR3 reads CASSTWTGDNYGYTF. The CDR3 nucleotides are TGTGCCAGCAGCACTTGGACAGGGGATAACTATGGCTACACCTTC.

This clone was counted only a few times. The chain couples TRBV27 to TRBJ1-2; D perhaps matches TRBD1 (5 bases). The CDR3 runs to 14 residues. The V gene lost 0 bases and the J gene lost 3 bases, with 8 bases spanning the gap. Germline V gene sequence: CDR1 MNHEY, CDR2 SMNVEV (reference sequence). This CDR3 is CASSLSGTYYGYTF. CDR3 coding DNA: TGTGCCAGCAGTTTATCCGGGACGTACTATGGCTACACCTTC.

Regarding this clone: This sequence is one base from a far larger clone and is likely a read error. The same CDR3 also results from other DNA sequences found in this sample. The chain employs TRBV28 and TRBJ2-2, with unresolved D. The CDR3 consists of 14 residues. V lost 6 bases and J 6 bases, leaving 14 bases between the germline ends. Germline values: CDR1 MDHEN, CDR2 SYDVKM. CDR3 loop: CASRYLLGAGELFF. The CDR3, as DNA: TGTGCCAGCAGATATCTCCTTGGTGCCGGGGAGCTGTTTTTT.

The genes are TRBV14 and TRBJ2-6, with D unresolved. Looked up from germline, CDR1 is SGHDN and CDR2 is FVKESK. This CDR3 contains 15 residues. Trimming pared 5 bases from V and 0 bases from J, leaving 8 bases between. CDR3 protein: CASSWADSGANVLTF. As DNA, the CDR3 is TGTGCCAGCAGCTGGGCCGACTCTGGGGCCAACGTCCTGACTTTC.

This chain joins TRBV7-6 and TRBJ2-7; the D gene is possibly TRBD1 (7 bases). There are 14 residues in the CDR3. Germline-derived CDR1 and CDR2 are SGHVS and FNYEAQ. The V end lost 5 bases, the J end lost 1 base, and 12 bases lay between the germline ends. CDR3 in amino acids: CASSRETGSYEQYF. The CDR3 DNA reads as TGTGCCAGCAGCCGGGAGACAGGGTCCTACGAGCAGTACTTC. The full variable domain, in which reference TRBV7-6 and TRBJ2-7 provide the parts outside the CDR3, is GAGVSQSPRYKVTKRGQDVALRCDPISGHVSLYWYRQALGQGPEFLTYFNYEAQQDKSGLPNDRFSAERPEGSISTLTIQRTEQRDSAMYRCASSRETGSYEQYFGPGTRLTVT.

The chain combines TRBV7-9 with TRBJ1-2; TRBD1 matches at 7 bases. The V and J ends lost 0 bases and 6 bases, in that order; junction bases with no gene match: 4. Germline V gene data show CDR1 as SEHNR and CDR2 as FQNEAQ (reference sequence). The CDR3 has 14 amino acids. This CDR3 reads CASSLAGGGDGYTF. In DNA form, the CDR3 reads TGTGCCAGCAGCTTAGCAGGGGGCGGCGATGGCTACACCTTC. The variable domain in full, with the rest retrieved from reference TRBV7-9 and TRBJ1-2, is DTGVSQNPRHKITKRGQNVTFRCDPISEHNRLYWYRQTLGQGPEFLTYFQNEAQLEKSRLLSDRFSAERPKGSFSTLEIQRTEQGDSAMYLCASSLAGGGDGYTFGSGTRLTVV.

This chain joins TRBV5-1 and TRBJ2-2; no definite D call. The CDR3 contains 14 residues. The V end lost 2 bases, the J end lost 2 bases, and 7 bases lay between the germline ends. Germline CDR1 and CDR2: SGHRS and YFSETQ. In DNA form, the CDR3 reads TGCGCCAGCAGCTTTATAGTTAACACCGGGGAGCTGTTTTTT. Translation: CASSFIVNTGELFF.

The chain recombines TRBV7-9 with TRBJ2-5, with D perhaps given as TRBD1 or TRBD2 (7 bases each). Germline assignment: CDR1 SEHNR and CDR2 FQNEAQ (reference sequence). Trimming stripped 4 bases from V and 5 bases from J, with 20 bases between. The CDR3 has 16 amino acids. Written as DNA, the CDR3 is TGTGCCAGCAGCTCCATGGGGAGGGGGCCCGGGGAGACCCAGTACTTC. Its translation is CASSSMGRGPGETQYF.

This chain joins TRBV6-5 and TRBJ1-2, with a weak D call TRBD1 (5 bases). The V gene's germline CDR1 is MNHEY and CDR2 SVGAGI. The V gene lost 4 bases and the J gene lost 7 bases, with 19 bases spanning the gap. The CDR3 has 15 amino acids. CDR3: CASSSPGTSSPGYTF. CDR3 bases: TGTGCCAGCAGTTCACCCGGGACGTCGTCTCCTGGCTACACCTTC.

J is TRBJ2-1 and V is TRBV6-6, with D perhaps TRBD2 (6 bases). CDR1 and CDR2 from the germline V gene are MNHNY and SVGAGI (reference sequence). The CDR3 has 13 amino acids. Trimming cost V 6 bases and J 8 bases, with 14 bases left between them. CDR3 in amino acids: CASSLEGVDEQFF. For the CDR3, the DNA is TGTGCCAGCAGCTTGGAGGGAGTCGATGAGCAGTTCTTC.

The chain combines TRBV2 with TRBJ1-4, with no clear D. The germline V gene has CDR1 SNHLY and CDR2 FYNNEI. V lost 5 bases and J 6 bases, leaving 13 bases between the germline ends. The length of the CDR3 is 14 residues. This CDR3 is CASSIRAGDEKLFF. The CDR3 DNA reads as TGTGCCAGCAGTATAAGGGCGGGAGATGAAAAACTGTTTTTT.

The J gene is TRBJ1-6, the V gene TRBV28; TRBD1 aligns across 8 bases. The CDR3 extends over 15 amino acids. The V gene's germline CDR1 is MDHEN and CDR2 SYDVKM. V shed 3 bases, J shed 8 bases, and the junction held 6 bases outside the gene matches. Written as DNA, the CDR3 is TGTGCCAGCAGTTTTTGGGACAGGTCTTATTCACCCCTCCACTTT. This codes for CASSFWDRSYSPLHF.

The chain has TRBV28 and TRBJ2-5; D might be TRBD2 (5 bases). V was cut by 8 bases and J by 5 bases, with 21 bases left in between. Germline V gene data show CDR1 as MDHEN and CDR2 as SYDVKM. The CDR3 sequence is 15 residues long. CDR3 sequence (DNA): TGTGCCAGCCGAAAAAGCGGCCCCTCGCAGGAGACCCAGTACTTC. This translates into CASRKSGPSQETQYF.

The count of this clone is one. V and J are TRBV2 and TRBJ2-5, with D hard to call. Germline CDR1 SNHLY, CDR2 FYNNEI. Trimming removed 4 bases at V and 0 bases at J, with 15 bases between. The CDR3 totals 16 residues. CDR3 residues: CASSAIWGQNQETQYF. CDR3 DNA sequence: TGTGCCAGCAGTGCTATTTGGGGTCAGAACCAAGAGACCCAGTACTTC.

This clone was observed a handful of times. The CDR3 nucleotides read TGTGCCAGCAGTCCTCGAGGGCAGGGGAATCAGCCCCAGCATTTT. It translates to CASSPRGQGNQPQHF. This rearrangement joins TRBV6-5 to TRBJ1-5; TRBD1 might be the D (6 bases). The CDR3 extends over 15 amino acids. Per the germline V gene, CDR1 is MNHEY and CDR2 is SVGAGI. V lost 5 bases and J lost 4, with 15 bases in between.

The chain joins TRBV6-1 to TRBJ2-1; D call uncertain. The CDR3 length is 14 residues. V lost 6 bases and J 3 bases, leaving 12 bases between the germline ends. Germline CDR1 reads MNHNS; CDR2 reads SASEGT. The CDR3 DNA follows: TGTGCCAGCAGAGGGAATGGCCTCTACAATGAGCAGTTCTTC. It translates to CASRGNGLYNEQFF.

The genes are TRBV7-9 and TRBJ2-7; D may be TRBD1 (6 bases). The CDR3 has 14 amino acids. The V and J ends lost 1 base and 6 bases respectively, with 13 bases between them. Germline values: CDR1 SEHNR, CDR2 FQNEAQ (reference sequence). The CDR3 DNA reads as TGTGCCAGCAGCTTAGGACAGGTGTCCCCCGAGCAGTACTTC. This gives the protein CASSLGQVSPEQYF.

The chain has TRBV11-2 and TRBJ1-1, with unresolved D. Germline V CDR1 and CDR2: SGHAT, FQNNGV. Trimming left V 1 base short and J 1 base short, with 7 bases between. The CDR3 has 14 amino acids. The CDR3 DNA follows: TGTGCCAGCAGCTTAGCGTGGCAGAACACTGAAGCTTTCTTT. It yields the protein CASSLAWQNTEAFF.

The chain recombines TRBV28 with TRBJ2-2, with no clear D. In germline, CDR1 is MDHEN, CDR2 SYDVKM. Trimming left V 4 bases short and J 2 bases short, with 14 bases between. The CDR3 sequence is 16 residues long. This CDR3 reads CASSSFGKGNTGELFF. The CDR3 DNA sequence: TGTGCCAGCAGTTCCTTTGGGAAGGGAAACACCGGGGAGCTGTTTTTT.

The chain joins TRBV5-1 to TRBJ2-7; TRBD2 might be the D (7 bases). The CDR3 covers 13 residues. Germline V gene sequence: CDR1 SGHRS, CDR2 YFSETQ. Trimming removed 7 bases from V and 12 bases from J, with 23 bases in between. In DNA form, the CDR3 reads TGCGCCAGCTCCTTGGGGGGGCGCATCGAGGTGTACTTC. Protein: CASSLGGRIEVYF.

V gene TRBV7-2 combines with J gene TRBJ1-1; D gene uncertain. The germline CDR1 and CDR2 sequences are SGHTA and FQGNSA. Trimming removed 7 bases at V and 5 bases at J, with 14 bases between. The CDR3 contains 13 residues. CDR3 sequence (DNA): TGTGCCAGCACCGGAACGGGCGGGACTGAAGCTTTCTTT. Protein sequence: CASTGTGGTEAFF.

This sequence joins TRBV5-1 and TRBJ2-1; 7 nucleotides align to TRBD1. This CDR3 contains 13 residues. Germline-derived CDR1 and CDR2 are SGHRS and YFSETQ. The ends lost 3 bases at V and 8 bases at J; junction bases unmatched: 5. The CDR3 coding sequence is TGCGCCAGCAGCTCGACAGGGACGGATGAGCAGTTCTTC. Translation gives CASSSTGTDEQFF.